The present T cell receptor beta chain was sequenced within a study of T cells in Graves' hyperthyroidism and ophthalmopathy. RNA transcripts provided the source from which TCR beta CDR3 regions were amplified. Researchers ran a first-round RT-PCR on the TCR CDR3 using the HTBI primer set. TCRdb re-called the multiplex PCR reads with MiXCR, one entry per CDR3 protein. The sample includes some 370,000 distinct CDR3 sequences, 17% of them seen just once. Patients were excluded for uncontrolled infection, other autoimmune disease, pregnancy or lactation. Study-wide findings and caveats: Ophthalmopathy and stable hyperthyroidism were separated by a 13 V-J model.

The germline V gene has CDR1 MNHEY and CDR2 SVGEGT. The length of the CDR3 is 14 residues. The V gene lost 8 bases and the J gene lost 2 bases, with 14 bases spanning the gap. Comment on this clonotype: The antigen remains unidentified.

This chain links TRBV6-2 or TRBV6-3 with TRBJ2-3; D gene unclear. The specimen was blood. The TCR comes from a woman aged 25 to 39 with Graves' hyperthyroidism that later progressed to Graves' ophthalmopathy. CDR3 DNA: TGTGCCAGCTCCGCGACACCAACCACAGATACGCAGTATTTT. This codes for CASSATPTTDTQYF.